The source of this T cell receptor (beta chain) is a study of T cells in Graves' hyperthyroidism and ophthalmopathy. TCR beta CDR3 regions were amplified from RNA. With the HTBI primer set, the TCR CDR3 went through a first round of RT-PCR. TCRdb processed the multiplex PCR reads anew with MiXCR; each CDR3 protein has one entry. The profile shows more than 350,000 distinct CDR3 sequences, roughly 14% of them singletons. The CDR3 has 16 residues. The V gene's germline CDR1 is SGHTA and CDR2 FQGNSA. The V end lost 5 bases, the J end lost 4 bases, and 18 bases lay between the germline ends. This clonotype was observed many times. Roughly 10 ml of fresh peripheral blood supplied the PBMCs.

The receptor was derived from a woman under 40 with Graves' ophthalmopathy. The rearrangement uses TRBV7-2 and TRBJ2-1, with a possible D match to TRBD2 (7 bases). What was sequenced was blood. The CDR3 loop reads CASSPQGAGIYNEQFF. CDR3 bases: TGTGCCAGCAGCCCACAGGGAGCGGGGATTTACAATGAGCAGTTCTTC.